This entry is about one T cell receptor beta chain. The antigen is unknown. The germline V and J ends were trimmed by 4 bases and 7 bases, with 13 bases remaining between them. This CDR3 has 14 amino acids. The V gene's germline CDR1 is MDHEN and CDR2 SYDVKM. This record belongs to a study of T cells in narcolepsy. On the study more broadly: Enrolled donors included narcolepsy type 1 or type 2 patients and healthy controls. Points from the study as a whole: Same-patient CSF and blood CD4+ T cell clonotypes included HCRT-specific and TRIB2-specific autoreactive ones. Blood of same and different patients, but not healthy controls, reportedly held recurring autoreactive clonotypes.

Profiling relied on immunoSEQ multiplex PCR, and the TCRdb table lists in-frame clones only, not all of them. Found here are about 10,000 clones, roughly 77% of them singletons; the top ten hold 22%. The sequence derives from a human donor with narcolepsy. The rearrangement uses TRBV28 and TRBJ1-4, with unresolved D. Sequencing was carried out using CD45RA- memory CD8+ T cells from PBMCs. The CDR3 DNA follows: TGTGCCAGCAGTTACCGAACAACTGGTGAAAAACTGTTTTTT. Protein product: CASSYRTTGEKLFF.